This T cell receptor (beta chain) was captured by sequencing in a study of cytomegalovirus exposure and HLA in healthy donors. Looking at the study overall: Unique TCR beta sequences numbering about 100 million came from some 200 million T cells in an earlier analysis.

PCR used 60 Vbeta primers and 13 Jbeta primers. Produced via immunoSEQ multiplex PCR; TCRdb's table is partial and in-frame only. The sample consists of 75,000 to 90,000 clones, around 70% of them appearing once. Findings of the study overall: TCR beta V segments were, for the most part, productive about 87% or about 30% of the time in an earlier analysis. Presence/absence analyses assumed roughly uniform sequencing depth across donors.

Despite likely unrecorded immune exposures, the donors were nominally healthy at the time of sampling. CDR1 is SGHTA and CDR2 is FQGNSA in the germline V gene. V shed 1 base and J 6 bases; nucleotides not matched to a gene: 9. The CDR3 consists of 16 residues. On this clone itself: Antigen unknown.

Sequencing input: PBMCs. This receptor was obtained from a woman aged 40 to 55 in good health and CMV-seropositive. This rearrangement joins TRBV7-2 to TRBJ2-3; 8 bases map to TRBD2. The CDR3 here is CASSLVAAGGQDTQYF. DNA for the CDR3: TGTGCCAGCAGCTTAGTCGCTGCGGGAGGTCAGGATACGCAGTATTTT.